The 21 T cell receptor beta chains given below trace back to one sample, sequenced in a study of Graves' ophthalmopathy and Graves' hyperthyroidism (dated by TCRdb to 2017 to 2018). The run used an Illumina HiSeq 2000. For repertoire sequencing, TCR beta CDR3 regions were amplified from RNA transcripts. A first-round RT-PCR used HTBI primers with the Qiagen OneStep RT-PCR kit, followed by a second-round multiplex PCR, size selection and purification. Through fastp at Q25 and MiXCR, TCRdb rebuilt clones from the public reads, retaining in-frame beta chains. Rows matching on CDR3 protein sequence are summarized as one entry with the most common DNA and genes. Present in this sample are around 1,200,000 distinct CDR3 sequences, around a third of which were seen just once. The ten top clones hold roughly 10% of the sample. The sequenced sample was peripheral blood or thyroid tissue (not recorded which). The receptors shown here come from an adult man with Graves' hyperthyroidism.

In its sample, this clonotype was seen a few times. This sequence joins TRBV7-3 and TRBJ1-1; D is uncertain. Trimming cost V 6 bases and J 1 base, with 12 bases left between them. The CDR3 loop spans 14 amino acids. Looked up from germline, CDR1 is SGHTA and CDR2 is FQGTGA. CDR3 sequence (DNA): TGTGCCAGCAGTTGGGCCAGGACGAACACTGAAGCTTTCTTT. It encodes CASSWARTNTEAFF.

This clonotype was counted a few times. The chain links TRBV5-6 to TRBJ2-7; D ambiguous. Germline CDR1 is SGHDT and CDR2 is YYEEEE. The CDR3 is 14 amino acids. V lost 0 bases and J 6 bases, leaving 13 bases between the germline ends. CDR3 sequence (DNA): TGTGCCAGCAGCTTGGGGCTAACACCTGGCGAGCAGTACTTC. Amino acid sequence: CASSLGLTPGEQYF. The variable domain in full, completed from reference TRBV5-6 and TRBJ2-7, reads DAGVTQSPTHLIKTRGQQVTLRCSPKSGHDTVSWYQQALGQGPQFIFQYYEEEERQRGNFPDRFSGHQFPNYSSELNVNALLLGDSALYLCASSLGLTPGEQYFGPGTRLTVT.

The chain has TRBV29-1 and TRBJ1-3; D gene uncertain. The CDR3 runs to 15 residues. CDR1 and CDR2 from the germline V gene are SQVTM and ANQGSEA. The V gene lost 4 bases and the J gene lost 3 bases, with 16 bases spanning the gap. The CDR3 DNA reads TGCAGCGTTGGGGTGCCGGCGTTTTATGGAAACACCATATATTTT. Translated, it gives CSVGVPAFYGNTIYF.

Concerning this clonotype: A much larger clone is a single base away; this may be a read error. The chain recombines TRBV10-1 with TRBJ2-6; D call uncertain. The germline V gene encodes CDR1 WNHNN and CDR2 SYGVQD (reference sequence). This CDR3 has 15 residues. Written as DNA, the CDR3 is TGCGCCAGCAATCTACAGCTCACTGGGACCAACGTCCTGACTTTC. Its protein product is CASNLQLTGTNVLTF.

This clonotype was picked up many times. CDR3 region: CATSNSAGSKRETQYF. As DNA, the CDR3 is TGTGCCACCAGCAATTCCGCAGGGAGTAAAAGGGAGACCCAGTACTTC. The chain has TRBV15 and TRBJ2-5; TRBD1 or TRBD2 may be the D gene (5 bases each). The CDR3 sequence is 16 residues long. The ends were cut back, 4 bases at V and 5 bases at J, with 20 bases in the middle. CDR1 is LNHNV and CDR2 is YYDKDF in the germline V gene (reference sequence).

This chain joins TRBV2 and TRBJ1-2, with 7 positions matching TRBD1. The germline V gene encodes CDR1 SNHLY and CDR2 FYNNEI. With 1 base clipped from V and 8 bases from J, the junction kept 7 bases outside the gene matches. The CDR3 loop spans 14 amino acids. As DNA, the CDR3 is TGTGCCAGCAGTGAAGTGGCAGGGGGTTGGGGCTACACCTTC. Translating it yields CASSEVAGGWGYTF.

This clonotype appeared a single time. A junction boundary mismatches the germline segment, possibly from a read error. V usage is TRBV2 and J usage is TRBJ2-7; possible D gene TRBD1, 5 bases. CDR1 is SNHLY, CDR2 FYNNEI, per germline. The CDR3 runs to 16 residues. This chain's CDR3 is CAISARGGARPYEQYF. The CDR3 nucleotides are TGTGCCATCAGTGCTAGGGGTGGGGCCAGACCCTACGAGCAGTACTTC.

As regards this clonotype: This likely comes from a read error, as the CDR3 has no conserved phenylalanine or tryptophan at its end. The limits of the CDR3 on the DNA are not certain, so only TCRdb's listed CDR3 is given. CDR3 loop: CASSILSG. The chain links TRBV2 to TRBJ2-5; the table calls TRBD2, which could not be checked here. Germline values: CDR1 SNHLY, CDR2 FYNNEI. The CDR3 has 8 amino acids, counting both end residues.

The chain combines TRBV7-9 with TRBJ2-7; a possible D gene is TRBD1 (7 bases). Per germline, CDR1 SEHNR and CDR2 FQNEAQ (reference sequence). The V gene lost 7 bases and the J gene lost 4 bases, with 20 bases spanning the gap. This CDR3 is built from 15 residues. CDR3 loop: CASTGSGQGVYEQYF. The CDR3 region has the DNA TGTGCCAGCACCGGGAGCGGGCAGGGGGTATACGAGCAGTACTTC.

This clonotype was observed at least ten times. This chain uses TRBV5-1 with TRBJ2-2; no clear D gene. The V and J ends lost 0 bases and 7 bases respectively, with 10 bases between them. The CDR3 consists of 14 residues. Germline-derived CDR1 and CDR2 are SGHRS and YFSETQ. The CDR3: CASSLEDRIGELFF. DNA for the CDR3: TGCGCCAGCAGCTTGGAAGATCGTATCGGGGAGCTGTTTTTT.

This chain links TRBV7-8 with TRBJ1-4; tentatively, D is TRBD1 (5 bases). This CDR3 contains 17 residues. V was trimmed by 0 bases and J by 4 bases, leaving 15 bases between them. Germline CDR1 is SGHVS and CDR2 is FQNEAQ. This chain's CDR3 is CASSLAHRQGSNEKLFF. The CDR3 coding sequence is TGTGCCAGCAGCTTAGCCCATCGGCAGGGTAGTAATGAAAAACTGTTTTTT.

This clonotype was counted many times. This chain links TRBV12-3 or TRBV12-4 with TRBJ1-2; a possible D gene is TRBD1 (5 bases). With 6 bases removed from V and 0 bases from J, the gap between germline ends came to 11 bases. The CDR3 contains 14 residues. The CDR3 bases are TGTGCCAGCAGCGGTGGGGCGGCTAACTATGGCTACACCTTC. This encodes CASSGGAANYGYTF.

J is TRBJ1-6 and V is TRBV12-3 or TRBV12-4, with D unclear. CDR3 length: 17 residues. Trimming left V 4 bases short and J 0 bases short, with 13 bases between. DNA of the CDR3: TGTGCCAGCAGTTACGATGTGCCAAGCTCCTATAATTCACCCCTCCACTTT. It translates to CASSYDVPSSYNSPLHF.

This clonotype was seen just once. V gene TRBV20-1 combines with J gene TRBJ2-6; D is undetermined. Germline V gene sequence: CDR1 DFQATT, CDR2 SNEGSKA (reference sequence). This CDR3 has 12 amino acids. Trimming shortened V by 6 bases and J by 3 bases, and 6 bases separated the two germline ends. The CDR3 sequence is CSAPNGANVLTF. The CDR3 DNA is TGCAGTGCCCCAAATGGGGCCAACGTCCTGACTTTC.

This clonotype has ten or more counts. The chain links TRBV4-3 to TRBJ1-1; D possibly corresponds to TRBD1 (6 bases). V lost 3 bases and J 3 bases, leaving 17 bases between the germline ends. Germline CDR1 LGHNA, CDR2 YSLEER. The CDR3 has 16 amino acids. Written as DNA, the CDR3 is TGCGCCAGCAGCCAGGAACTACAGGGAAAGGACACTGAAGCTTTCTTT. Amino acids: CASSQELQGKDTEAFF.

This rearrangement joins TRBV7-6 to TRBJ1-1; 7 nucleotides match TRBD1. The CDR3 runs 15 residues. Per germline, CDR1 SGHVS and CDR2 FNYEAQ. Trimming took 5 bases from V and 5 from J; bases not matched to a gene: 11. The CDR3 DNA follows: TGTGCCAGCAGCGAATCCAGGGGGATTTCGACTGAAGCTTTCTTT. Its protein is CASSESRGISTEAFF. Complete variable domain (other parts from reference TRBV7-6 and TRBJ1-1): GAGVSQSPRYKVTKRGQDVALRCDPISGHVSLYWYRQALGQGPEFLTYFNYEAQQDKSGLPNDRFSAERPEGSISTLTIQRTEQRDSAMYRCASSESRGISTEAFFGQGTRLTVV.

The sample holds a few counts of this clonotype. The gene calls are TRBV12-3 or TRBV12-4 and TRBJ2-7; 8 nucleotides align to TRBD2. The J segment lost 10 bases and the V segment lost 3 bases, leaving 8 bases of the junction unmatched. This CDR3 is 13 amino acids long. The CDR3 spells CASSFIEREQQYF. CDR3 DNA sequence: TGTGCCAGCAGTTTTATTGAGCGGGAGCAACAGTACTTC.

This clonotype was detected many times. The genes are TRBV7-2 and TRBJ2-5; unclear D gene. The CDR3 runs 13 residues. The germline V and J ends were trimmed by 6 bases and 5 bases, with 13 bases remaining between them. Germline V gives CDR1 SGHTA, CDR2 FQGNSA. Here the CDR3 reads CASRDQLRETQYF. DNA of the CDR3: TGTGCCAGCAGGGACCAACTACGGGAGACCCAGTACTTC. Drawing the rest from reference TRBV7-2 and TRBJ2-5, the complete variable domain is GAGVSQSPSNKVTEKGKDVELRCDPISGHTALYWYRQSLGQGLEFLIYFQGNSAPDKSGLPSDRFSAERTGGSVSTLTIQRTQQEDSAVYLCASRDQLRETQYFGPGTRLLVL.

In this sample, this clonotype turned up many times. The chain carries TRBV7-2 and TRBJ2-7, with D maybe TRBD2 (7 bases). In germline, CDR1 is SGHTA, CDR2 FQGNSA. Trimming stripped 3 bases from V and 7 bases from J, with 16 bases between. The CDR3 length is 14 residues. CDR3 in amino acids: CASSFGGGRGEQYF. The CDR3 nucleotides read TGTGCCAGCAGCTTCGGAGGGGGGAGGGGAGAGCAGTACTTC. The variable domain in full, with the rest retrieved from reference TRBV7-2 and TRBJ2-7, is GAGVSQSPSNKVTEKGKDVELRCDPISGHTALYWYRQSLGQGLEFLIYFQGNSAPDKSGLPSDRFSAERTGGSVSTLTIQRTQQEDSAVYLCASSFGGGRGEQYFGPGTRLTVT.

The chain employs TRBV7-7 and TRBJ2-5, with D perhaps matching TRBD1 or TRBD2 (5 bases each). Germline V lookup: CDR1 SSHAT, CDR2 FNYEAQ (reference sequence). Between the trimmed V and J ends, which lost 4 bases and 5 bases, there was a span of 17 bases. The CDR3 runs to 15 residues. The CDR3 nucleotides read TGTGCCAGCAGCTCAACAGCCGGGACCCGGGAGACCCAGTACTTC. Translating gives CASSSTAGTRETQYF.

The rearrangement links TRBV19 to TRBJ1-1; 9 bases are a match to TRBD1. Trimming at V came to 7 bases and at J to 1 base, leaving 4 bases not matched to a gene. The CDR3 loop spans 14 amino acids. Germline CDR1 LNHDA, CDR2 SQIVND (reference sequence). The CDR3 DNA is TGTGCCAGTACCACACAGGGGGCGAACACTGAAGCTTTCTTT. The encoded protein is CASTTQGANTEAFF.